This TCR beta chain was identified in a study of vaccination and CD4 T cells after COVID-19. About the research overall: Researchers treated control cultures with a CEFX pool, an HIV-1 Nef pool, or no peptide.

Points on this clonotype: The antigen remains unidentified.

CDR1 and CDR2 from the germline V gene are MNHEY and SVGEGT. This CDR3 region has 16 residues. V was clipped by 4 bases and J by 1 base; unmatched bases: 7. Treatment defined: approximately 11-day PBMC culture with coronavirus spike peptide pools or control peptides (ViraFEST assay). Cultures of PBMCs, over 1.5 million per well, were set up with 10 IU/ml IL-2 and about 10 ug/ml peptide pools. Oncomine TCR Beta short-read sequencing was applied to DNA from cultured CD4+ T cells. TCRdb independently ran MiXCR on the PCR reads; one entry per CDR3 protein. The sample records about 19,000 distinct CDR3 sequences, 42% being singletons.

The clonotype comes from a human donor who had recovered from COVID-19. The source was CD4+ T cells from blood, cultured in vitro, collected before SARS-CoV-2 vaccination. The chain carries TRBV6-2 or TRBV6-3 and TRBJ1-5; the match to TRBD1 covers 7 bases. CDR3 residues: CASSSMTGLSNQPQHF. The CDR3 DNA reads TGTGCCAGCAGTTCCATGACAGGGTTGAGCAATCAGCCCCAGCATTTT.